This T cell receptor (beta chain) was obtained from a study of PD-1 blockade in classical Hodgkin lymphoma. Study as a whole: Nivolumab dosing for patients was 3 mg/kg, administered intravenously every 2 weeks. General study results and limits: Relative to healthy donors, newly diagnosed patients reportedly had lower baseline TCR diversity, which was reported as lower still in relapsed/refractory patients. Patients who began taking nivolumab under 1 year after ASCT were left out. Baseline diversity was lower in partial responders and progressors than complete responders.

There are 14 residues in the CDR3. The germline CDR1 and CDR2 sequences are MNHEY and SVGAGI. V lost 5 bases, J lost 5 bases, and 15 bases lay in between. Described time point: cycle 4 day 1 (C4D1), after more than five weeks of nivolumab. Relapses following autologous stem cell transplantation were seen in all patients, with brentuximab vedotin exposure varying. On this clone: Its antigen is currently unknown.

Sequencing used immunoSEQ multiplex PCR; TCRdb keeps in-frame clones, though not all of them. The table shows more than 40,000 clones, with about two thirds occurring only once. The sample in question was peripheral blood mononuclear cells (PBMCs), obtained before the fourth cycle of nivolumab. V gene TRBV6-5 combines with J gene TRBJ2-5; D is tentatively TRBD1 or TRBD2 (6 bases each). The origin of this receptor is a human donor with classical Hodgkin lymphoma. This CDR3 is CASSLYGGWETQYF. CDR3 DNA: TGTGCCAGCAGTCTCTACGGGGGCTGGGAGACCCAGTACTTC.